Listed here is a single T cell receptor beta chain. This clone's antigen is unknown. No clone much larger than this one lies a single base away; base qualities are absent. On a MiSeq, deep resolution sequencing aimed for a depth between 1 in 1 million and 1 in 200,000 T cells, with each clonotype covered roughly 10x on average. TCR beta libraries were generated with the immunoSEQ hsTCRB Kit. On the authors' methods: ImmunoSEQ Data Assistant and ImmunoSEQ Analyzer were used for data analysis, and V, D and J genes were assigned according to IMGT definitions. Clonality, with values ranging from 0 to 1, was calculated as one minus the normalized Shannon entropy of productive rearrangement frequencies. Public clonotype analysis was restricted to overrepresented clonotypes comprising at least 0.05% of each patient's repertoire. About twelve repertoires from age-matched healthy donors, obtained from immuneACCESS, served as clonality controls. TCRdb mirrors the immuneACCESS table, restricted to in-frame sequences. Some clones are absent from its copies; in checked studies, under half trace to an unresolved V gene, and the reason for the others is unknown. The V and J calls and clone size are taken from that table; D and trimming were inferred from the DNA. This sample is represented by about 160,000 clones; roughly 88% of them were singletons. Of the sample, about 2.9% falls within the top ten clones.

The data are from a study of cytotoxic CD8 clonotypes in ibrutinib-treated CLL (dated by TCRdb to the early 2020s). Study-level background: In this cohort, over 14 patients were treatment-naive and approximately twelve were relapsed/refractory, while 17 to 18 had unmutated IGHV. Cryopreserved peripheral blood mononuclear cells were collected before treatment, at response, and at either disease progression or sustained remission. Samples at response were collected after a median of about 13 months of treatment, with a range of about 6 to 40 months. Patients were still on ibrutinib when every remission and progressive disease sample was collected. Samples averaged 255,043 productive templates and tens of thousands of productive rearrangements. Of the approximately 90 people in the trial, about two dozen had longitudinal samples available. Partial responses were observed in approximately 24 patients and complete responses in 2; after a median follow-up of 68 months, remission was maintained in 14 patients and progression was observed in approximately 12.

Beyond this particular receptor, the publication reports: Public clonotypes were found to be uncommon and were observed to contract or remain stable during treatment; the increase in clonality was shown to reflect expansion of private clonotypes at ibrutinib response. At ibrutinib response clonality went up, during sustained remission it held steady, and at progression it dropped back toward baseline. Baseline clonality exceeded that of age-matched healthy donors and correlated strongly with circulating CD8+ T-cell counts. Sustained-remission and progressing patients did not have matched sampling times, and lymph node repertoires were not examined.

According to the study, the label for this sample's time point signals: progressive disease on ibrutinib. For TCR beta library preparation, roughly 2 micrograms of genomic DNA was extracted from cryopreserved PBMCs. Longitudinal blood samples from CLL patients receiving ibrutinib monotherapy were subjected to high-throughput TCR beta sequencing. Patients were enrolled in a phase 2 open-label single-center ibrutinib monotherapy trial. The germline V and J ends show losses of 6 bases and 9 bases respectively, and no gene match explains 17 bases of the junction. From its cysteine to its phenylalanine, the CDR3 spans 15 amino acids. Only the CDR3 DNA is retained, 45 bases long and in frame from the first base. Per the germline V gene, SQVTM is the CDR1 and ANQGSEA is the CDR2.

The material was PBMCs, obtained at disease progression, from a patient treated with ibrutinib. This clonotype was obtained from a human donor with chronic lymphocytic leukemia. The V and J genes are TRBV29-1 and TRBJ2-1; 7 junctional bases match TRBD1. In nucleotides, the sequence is TGCAGCGTCGGAGTGGCGGCAGGGGGTAAGGTTGAGCAGTTCTTC. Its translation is CSVGVAAGGKVEQFF.